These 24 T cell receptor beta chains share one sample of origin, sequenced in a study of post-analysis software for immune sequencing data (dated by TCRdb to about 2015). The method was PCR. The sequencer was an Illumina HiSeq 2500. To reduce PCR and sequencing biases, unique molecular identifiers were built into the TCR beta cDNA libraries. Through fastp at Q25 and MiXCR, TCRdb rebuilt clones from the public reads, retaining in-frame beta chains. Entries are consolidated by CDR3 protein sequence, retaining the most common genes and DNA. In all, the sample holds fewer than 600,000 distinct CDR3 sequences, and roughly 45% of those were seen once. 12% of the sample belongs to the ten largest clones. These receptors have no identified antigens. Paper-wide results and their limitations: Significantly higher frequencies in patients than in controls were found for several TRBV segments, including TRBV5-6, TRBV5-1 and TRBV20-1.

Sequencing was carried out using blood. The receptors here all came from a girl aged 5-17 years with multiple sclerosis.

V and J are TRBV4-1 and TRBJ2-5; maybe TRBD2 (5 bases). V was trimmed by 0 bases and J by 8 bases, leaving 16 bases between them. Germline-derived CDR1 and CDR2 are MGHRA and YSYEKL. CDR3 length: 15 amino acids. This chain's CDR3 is CASSQDLGVAGTQYF. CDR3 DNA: TGCGCCAGCAGCCAAGATCTCGGGGTCGCGGGTACCCAGTACTTC.

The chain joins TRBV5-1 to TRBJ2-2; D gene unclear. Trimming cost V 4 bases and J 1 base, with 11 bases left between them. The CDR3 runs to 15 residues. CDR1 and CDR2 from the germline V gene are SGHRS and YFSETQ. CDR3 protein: CASSPSWENTGELFF. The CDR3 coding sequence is TGCGCCAGCAGCCCATCGTGGGAGAACACCGGGGAGCTGTTTTTT.

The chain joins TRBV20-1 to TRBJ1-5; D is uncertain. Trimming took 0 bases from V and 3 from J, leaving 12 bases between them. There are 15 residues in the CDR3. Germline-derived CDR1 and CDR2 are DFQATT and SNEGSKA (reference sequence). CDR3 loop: CSARDIRQINQPQHF. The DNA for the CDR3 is TGCAGTGCTAGAGATATACGGCAGATCAATCAGCCCCAGCATTTT.

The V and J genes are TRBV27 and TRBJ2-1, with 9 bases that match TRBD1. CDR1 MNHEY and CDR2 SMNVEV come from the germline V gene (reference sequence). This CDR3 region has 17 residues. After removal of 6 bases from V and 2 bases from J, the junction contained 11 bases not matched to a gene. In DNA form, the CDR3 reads TGTGCCAGCAGCCTCAGACCGGGACAGGGTACCTACAATGAGCAGTTCTTC. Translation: CASSLRPGQGTYNEQFF.

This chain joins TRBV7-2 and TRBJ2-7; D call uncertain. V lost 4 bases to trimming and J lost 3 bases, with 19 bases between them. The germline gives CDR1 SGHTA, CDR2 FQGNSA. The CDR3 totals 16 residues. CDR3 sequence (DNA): TGTGCCAGCAGCTCTCCGACTGGGTCCAACCGCTACGAGCAGTACTTC. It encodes CASSSPTGSNRYEQYF.

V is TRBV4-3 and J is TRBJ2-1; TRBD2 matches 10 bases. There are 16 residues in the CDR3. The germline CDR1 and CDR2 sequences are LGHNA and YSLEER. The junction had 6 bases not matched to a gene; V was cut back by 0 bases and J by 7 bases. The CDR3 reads CASSQDLASGRNEQFF. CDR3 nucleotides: TGCGCCAGCAGCCAAGACCTGGCTAGCGGGAGAAATGAGCAGTTCTTC.

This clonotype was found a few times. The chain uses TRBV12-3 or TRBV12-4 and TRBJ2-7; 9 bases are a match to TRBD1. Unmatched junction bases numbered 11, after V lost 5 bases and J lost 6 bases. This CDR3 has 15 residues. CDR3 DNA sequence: TGTGCCAGCAGTCCAGGGGGGACAGGGACATTCGAGCAGTACTTC. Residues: CASSPGGTGTFEQYF.

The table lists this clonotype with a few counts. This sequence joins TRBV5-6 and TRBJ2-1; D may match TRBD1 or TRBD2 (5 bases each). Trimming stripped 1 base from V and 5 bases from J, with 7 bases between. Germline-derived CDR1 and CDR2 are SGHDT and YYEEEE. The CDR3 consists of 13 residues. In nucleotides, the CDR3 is TGTGCCAGCAGCTTGTCGGGACACAATGAGCAGTTCTTC. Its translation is CASSLSGHNEQFF. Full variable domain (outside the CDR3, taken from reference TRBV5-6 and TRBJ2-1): DAGVTQSPTHLIKTRGQQVTLRCSPKSGHDTVSWYQQALGQGPQFIFQYYEEEERQRGNFPDRFSGHQFPNYSSELNVNALLLGDSALYLCASSLSGHNEQFFGPGTRLTVL.

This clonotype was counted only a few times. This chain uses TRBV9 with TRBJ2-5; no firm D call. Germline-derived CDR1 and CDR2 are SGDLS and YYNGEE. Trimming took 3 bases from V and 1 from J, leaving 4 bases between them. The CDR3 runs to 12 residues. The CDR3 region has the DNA TGTGCCAGCAGCGCCTCCCAAGAGACCCAGTACTTC. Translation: CASSASQETQYF.

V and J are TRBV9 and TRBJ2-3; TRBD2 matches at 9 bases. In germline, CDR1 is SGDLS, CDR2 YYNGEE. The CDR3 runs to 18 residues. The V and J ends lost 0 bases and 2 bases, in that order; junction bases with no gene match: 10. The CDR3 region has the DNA TGTGCCAGCAGCGTAGGGGGACTAGCCAGAACACACACAGATACGCAGTATTTT. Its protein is CASSVGGLARTHTDTQYF.

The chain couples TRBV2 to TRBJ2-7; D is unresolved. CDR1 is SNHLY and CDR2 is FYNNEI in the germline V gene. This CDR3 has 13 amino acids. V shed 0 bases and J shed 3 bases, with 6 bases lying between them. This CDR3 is CASSEASDYEQYF. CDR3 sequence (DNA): TGTGCCAGCAGTGAAGCGAGCGACTACGAGCAGTACTTC.

This chain's CDR3 is CATSRVREYNEQFF. CDR3 sequence (DNA): TGTGCCACCAGCAGAGTCCGCGAGTACAATGAGCAGTTCTTC. The gene calls are TRBV15 and TRBJ2-1; the D is unclear. The germline CDR1 and CDR2 sequences are LNHNV and YYDKDF (reference sequence). Trimming removed 1 base from V and 4 bases from J, with 8 bases in between. The CDR3 has 14 amino acids.

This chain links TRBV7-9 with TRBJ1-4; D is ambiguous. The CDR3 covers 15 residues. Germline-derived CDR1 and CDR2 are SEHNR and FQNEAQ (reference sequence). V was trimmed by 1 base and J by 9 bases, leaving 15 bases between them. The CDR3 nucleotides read TGTGCCAGCAGCTTAGGCGGCACCGGAGGGCAAAAACTGTTTTTT. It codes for CASSLGGTGGQKLFF.

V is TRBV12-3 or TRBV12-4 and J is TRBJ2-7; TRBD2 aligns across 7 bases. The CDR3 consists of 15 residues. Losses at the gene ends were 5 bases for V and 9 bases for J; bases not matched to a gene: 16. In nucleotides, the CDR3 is TGTGCCAGCAGTGCCCGGGACTACCGCGACTGGGGGCAGTACTTC. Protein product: CASSARDYRDWGQYF.

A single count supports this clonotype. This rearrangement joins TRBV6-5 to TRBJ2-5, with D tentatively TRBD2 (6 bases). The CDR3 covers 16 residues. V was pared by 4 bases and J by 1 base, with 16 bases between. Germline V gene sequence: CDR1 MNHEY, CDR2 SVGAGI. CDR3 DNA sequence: TGTGCCAGCAGTTCTTCTTGGGGGGACCTCCAAGAGACCCAGTACTTC. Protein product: CASSSSWGDLQETQYF.

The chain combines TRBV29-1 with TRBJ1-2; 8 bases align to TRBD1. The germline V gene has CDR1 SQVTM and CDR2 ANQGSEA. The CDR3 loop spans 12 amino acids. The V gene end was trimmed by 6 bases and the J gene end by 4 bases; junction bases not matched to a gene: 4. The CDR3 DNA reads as TGCAGCGTACTGACAGGGGCCTATGGCTACACCTTC. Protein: CSVLTGAYGYTF.

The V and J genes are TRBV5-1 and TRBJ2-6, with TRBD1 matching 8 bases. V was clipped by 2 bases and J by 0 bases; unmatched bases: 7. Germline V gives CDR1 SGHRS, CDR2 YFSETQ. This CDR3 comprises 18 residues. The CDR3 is CASSLGDRLVSGANVLTF. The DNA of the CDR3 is TGCGCCAGCAGCTTAGGGGACAGGCTTGTCTCTGGGGCCAACGTCCTGACTTTC.

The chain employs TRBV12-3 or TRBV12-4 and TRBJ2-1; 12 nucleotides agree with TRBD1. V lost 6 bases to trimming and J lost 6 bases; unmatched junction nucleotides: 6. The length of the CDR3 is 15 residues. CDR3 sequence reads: CASRAGTGGFNEQFF. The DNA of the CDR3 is TGTGCCAGCAGAGCCGGGACAGGGGGCTTCAATGAGCAGTTCTTC.

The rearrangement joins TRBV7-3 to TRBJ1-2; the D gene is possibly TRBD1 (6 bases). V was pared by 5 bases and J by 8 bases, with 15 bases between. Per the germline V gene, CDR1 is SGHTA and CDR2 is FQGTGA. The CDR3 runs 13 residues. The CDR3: CASSKAGEQGYTF. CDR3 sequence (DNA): TGTGCCAGCAGCAAAGCAGGGGAACAAGGCTACACCTTC.

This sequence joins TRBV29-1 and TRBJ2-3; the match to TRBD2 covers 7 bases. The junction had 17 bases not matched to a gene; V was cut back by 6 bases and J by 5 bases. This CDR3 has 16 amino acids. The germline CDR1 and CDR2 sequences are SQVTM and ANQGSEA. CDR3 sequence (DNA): TGCAGCGTCCTCTGGAATGGCGGGAGCGCACGAGATACGCAGTATTTT. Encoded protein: CSVLWNGGSARDTQYF.

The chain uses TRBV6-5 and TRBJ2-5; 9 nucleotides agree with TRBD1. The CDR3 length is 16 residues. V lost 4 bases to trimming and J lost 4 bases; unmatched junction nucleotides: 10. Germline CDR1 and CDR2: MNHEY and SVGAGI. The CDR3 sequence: CASSSNHGTGTETQYF. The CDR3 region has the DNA TGTGCCAGCAGTTCTAACCACGGGACAGGGACAGAGACCCAGTACTTC.

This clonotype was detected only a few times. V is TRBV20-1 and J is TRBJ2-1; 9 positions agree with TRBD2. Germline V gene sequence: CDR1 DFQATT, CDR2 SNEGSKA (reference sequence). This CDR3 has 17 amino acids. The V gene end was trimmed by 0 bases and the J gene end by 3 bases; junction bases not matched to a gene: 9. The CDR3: CSAREILAGLYYNEQFF. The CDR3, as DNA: TGCAGTGCTAGAGAAATACTAGCGGGCCTTTACTACAATGAGCAGTTCTTC.

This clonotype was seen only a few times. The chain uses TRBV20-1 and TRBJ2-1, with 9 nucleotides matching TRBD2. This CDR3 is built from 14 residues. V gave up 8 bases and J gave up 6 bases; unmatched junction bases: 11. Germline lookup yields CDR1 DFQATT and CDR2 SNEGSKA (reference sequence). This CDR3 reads CSPLLAGKVNEQFF. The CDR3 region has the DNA TGCAGTCCACTCCTAGCGGGGAAGGTCAATGAGCAGTTCTTC.

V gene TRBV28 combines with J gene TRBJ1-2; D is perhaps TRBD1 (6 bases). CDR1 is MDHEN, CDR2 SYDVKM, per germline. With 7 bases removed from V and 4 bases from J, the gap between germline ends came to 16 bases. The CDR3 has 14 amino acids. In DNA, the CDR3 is TGTGCCAGCACCCCCGCAGGGGTCCCCTATGGCTACACCTTC. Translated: CASTPAGVPYGYTF.